Here is one TCR beta chain with its context. The CDR3 spans 12 residues. Germline V gives CDR1 GTSNPN, CDR2 SVGIG (reference sequence). The germline V and J ends were trimmed by 5 bases and 6 bases, with 10 bases remaining between them. The sample originates from a study of shared clonotypes between healthy human individuals. On sorted subsets, replicate PCRs used approximately 190 ng DNA, or about 33,000 T cell genomes. Method: immunoSEQ multiplex PCR; TCRdb's copy keeps in-frame clones and lacks some. The table includes 950,000 to 1,100,000 clones, approximately 78% detected once. The TCR was taken from a man aged 18 to 29 in good health. Some clones in this sample may be carry-over from other donors' samples. J is TRBJ2-2 and V is TRBV30; D unclear. Sequenced material: memory CD4+ T cells from PBMCs. Subset of the sample: CD45RA-negative fraction. CDR3 nucleotides: TGTGCCTGGGGGGAAGACCCCGGGGAGCTGTTTTTT. Its protein is CAWGEDPGELFF.